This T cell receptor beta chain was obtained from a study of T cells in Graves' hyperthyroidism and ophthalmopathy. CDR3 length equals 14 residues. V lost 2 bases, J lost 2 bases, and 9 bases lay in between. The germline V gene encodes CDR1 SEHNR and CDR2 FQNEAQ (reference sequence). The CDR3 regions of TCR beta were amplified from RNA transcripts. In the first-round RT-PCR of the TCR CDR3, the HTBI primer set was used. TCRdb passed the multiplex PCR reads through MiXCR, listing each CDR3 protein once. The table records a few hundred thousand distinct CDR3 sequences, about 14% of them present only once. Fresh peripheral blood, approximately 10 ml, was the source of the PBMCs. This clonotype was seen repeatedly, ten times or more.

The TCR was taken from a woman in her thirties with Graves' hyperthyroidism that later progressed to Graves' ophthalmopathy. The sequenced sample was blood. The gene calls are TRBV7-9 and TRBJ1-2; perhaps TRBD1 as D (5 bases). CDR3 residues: CASSLIQGNYGYTF. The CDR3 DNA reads TGTGCCAGCAGCTTAATTCAGGGAAACTATGGCTACACCTTC.